This TCR beta chain stems from a study of T cell repertoires in cytomegalovirus infection. As for the study in general: CMV epitopes, recently identified HLA-C-restricted and well-studied HLA-B-restricted, were used. Public TCR beta signature analysis indicated the presence of both CMV infection and matching HLA type.

Study-level results: Within the response measured ex vivo, HLA-C-restricted CMV-specific TCR beta clonotypes were dominant. Summed frequency of shared TCR beta families picked out CMV carriers who also had the relevant HLA.

The CDR3 length is 14 residues. V lost 2 bases and J lost 3, with 11 bases in between. The germline V gene encodes CDR1 MNHGY and CDR2 SAAAGT. TCRdb re-analysed the reads in MiXCR, keeping a single row per CDR3 protein. The table lists a few hundred thousand distinct CDR3 sequences, approximately 42% of them singletons, with about 45% in the top ten. Notes on this clonotype: Its target is unknown.

This material consisted of cultured PBMCs, taken from culture after CMV antigen stimulation. The V and J genes are TRBV6-8 and TRBJ2-7, with D possibly being TRBD2 (5 bases). The sequence was obtained from a human donor in good health (CMV status not recorded). Some clones in this sample may be carry-over from other donors' samples. This CDR3 reads CASSYDLAHYEQYF. CDR3 coding DNA: TGTGCCAGCAGTTACGACCTAGCACACTACGAGCAGTACTTC.